These 24 T cell receptor beta chains were all obtained from the same sample, sequenced in a study of T cell repertoires in cytomegalovirus infection. These receptors' targets are unknown. TCRdb redid the calling of the reads with MiXCR, one entry per CDR3 protein. The sample carries roughly 310,000 distinct CDR3 sequences, almost 30% recorded once. The material was cultured PBMCs, obtained from culture after CMV antigen stimulation. The source of these receptors is a human donor in good health (CMV status not recorded). Some clones in this sample may be carry-over from other donors' samples.

This rearrangement joins TRBV10-3 to TRBJ1-1; D gene unclear. The length of the CDR3 is 14 residues. The germline V and J ends were trimmed by 3 bases and 4 bases, with 12 bases remaining between them. Germline assignment: CDR1 ENHRY and CDR2 SYGVKD. CDR3 nucleotides: TGTGCCATCAGTGAAAGGGAGGGTGGCACTGAAGCTTTCTTT. Translated: CAISEREGGTEAFF.

By sample fraction, this clonotype is medium-sized. This rearrangement joins TRBV7-2 to TRBJ1-2, with TRBD1 matching over 8 bases. Germline CDR1 and CDR2: SGHTA and FQGNSA. This CDR3 is 16 amino acids long. After removal of 1 base from V and 8 bases from J, the junction contained 12 bases not matched to a gene. The chain's CDR3 is CASSLESGAGGRGYTF. The CDR3 DNA reads TGTGCCAGCAGCTTAGAGAGCGGGGCAGGGGGCCGGGGCTACACCTTC.

The chain combines TRBV7-8 with TRBJ1-5; D is unclear. The germline V and J ends were trimmed by 5 bases and 2 bases, with 16 bases remaining between them. CDR3 size: 16 residues. Germline V gene data show CDR1 as SGHVS and CDR2 as FQNEAQ. CDR3 protein: CASSPPATAGNQPQHF. The DNA for the CDR3 is TGTGCCAGCAGCCCCCCTGCGACTGCGGGCAATCAGCCCCAGCATTTT.

The chain couples TRBV9 to TRBJ2-2; 8 nucleotides agree with TRBD2. This CDR3 has 19 residues. CDR1 SGDLS and CDR2 YYNGEE come from the germline V gene. Trimming at V came to 3 bases and at J to 3 bases, leaving 16 bases not matched to a gene. The CDR3 DNA reads as TGTGCCAGCAGCGCACCCCCCGGGAGGGGAGAAGAGGACACCGGGGAGCTGTTTTTT. Translating it yields CASSAPPGRGEEDTGELFF.

This clonotype was detected a few times. V is TRBV6-2 or TRBV6-3 and J is TRBJ2-3, with 7 bases aligning to TRBD2. The CDR3 has 14 amino acids. The ends lost 4 bases at V and 6 bases at J; junction bases unmatched: 7. Looked up from germline, CDR1 is MNHEY and CDR2 is SVGEGT. For the CDR3, the DNA is TGTGCCAGCAGTTCCGCGGGGGAGGTGGATACGCAGTATTTT. Residues: CASSSAGEVDTQYF.

The rearrangement links TRBV7-2 to TRBJ2-7; D not certain. V was cut by 1 base and J by 3 bases, with 7 bases left in between. Germline V gene sequence: CDR1 SGHTA, CDR2 FQGNSA. The CDR3 runs to 13 residues. This CDR3 reads CASSLVMNYEQYF. Written as DNA, the CDR3 is TGTGCCAGCAGCTTAGTGATGAACTACGAGCAGTACTTC.

J is TRBJ1-1 and V is TRBV15; tentatively, D is TRBD1 (6 bases). The V end was cut by 3 bases, the J end by 4 bases, with 12 bases between. The CDR3 totals 14 residues. Germline CDR1 reads LNHNV; CDR2 reads YYDKDF (reference sequence). The CDR3 is CATSSDRTSTEAFF. For the CDR3, the DNA is TGTGCCACCAGCAGCGACAGGACGAGCACTGAAGCTTTCTTT. Based on the CDR3 plus reference TRBV15 and TRBJ1-1, the full variable domain is DAMVIQNPRYQVTQFGKPVTLSCSQTLNHNVMYWYQQKSSQAPKLLFHYYDKDFNNEADTPDNFQSRRPNTSFCFLDIRSPGLGDTAMYLCATSSDRTSTEAFFGQGTRLTVV.

In this sample, this clonotype turned up a few times. The gene calls are TRBV12-3 or TRBV12-4 and TRBJ1-2; D remains unclear. The length of the CDR3 is 13 residues. Trimming took off 3 bases at V and 4 bases at J, with 9 bases between the two ends. CDR3 in amino acids: CASSFNRRYGYTF. The CDR3 DNA sequence: TGTGCCAGCAGTTTTAACCGACGCTATGGCTACACCTTC.

This chain links TRBV4-2 with TRBJ1-4; 7 positions match TRBD1. The CDR3 length is 15 residues. With 4 bases clipped from V and 2 bases from J, the junction kept 4 bases outside the gene matches. CDR1 LGHNA and CDR2 YNFKEQ come from the germline V gene. CDR3 sequence reads: CASSRPGQTNEKLFF. CDR3 sequence (DNA): TGTGCCAGCAGCCGACCGGGACAGACTAATGAAAAACTGTTTTTT.

J is TRBJ1-1 and V is TRBV30, with D perhaps TRBD1 (6 bases). The CDR3 spans 12 residues. Looked up from germline, CDR1 is GTSNPN and CDR2 is SVGIG (reference sequence). V was shortened by 7 bases and J by 4 bases, with 13 bases between the two germline ends. CDR3 DNA: TGTGCCTCCTCTAGGGGGGTCACTGAAGCTTTCTTT. Protein product: CASSRGVTEAFF. The complete variable domain, with remaining parts taken from reference TRBV30 and TRBJ1-1, reads SQTIHQWPATLVQPVGSPLSLECTVEGTSNPNLYWYRQAAGRGLQLLFYSVGIGQISSEVPQNLSASRPQDRQFILSSKKLLLSDSGFYLCASSRGVTEAFFGQGTRLTVV.

The V gene is TRBV20-1, the J gene TRBJ2-2, with 9 positions matching TRBD2. The CDR3 is 16 residues long. CDR1 and CDR2 (germline): DFQATT, SNEGSKA (reference sequence). V lost 0 bases to trimming and J lost 1 base; unmatched junction nucleotides: 3. The DNA for the CDR3 is TGCAGTGCTAGAGATGTGCGGGGGGGGAACACCGGGGAGCTGTTTTTT. This encodes CSARDVRGGNTGELFF.

The chain combines TRBV28 with TRBJ2-3, with 9 bases matching TRBD2. In germline, CDR1 is MDHEN, CDR2 SYDVKM. Trimming at V came to 6 bases and at J to 0 bases, leaving 13 bases not matched to a gene. CDR3 length: 18 residues. Here the CDR3 DNA reads TGTGCCAGCAGCTCCCCCGGTAGCGGGAGTTGGAGCACAGATACGCAGTATTTT. It codes for CASSSPGSGSWSTDTQYF.

The chain carries TRBV6-5 and TRBJ1-1, with D possibly matching TRBD1 (6 bases). The length of the CDR3 is 15 residues. Trimming stripped 5 bases from V and 0 bases from J, with 13 bases between. Germline V lookup: CDR1 MNHEY, CDR2 SVGAGI. The DNA for the CDR3 is TGTGCCAGCAGTCAGACAGGCGATTTGAACACTGAAGCTTTCTTT. Translating gives CASSQTGDLNTEAFF.

The rearrangement uses TRBV6-6 and TRBJ2-5; D might be TRBD1 (6 bases). CDR3 size: 14 residues. Germline CDR1 is MNHNY and CDR2 is SVGAGI (reference sequence). Trimming removed 0 bases at V and 5 bases at J, with 10 bases between. The CDR3 DNA is TGTGCCAGCAGTTACTCAGGGGGATCCGAGACCCAGTACTTC. Translated, it gives CASSYSGGSETQYF.

In this sample, this clonotype turned up a few times. The CDR3 region is CASSHRRPPYEQYF. In nucleotides, the CDR3 is TGTGCCAGCAGTCACAGGCGCCCCCCCTACGAGCAGTACTTC. The V gene is TRBV28, the J gene TRBJ2-7, with TRBD1 as a possible D gene (5 bases). This CDR3 is 14 amino acids long. Germline V gives CDR1 MDHEN, CDR2 SYDVKM. The V and J ends lost 5 bases and 2 bases respectively, with 13 bases between them.

The V call is TRBV2, the J call TRBJ1-2; D not resolved. The CDR3 has 13 amino acids. V lost 11 bases and J lost 8, with 21 bases in between. Looked up from germline, CDR1 is SNHLY and CDR2 is FYNNEI. The CDR3 DNA reads as TGTGCCGGCCGGGTTCTTCAAACTGACGGCTACACCTTC. It translates to CAGRVLQTDGYTF.

The chain carries TRBV29-1 and TRBJ1-1; possibly TRBD1 for D (6 bases). This CDR3 contains 15 residues. Germline CDR1 reads SQVTM; CDR2 reads ANQGSEA. Deletions cut 4 bases from V and 6 bases from J, with 21 bases between. The CDR3 DNA is TGCAGCGTTGGTCGGGGGGCCTCTGGACGCGCTGAAGCTTTCTTT. Translated: CSVGRGASGRAEAFF. Using reference TRBV29-1 and TRBJ1-1 for the parts outside the CDR3, the full variable domain is SAVISQKPSRDICQRGTSLTIQCQVDSQVTMMFWYRQQPGQSLTLIATANQGSEATYESGFVIDKFPISRPNLTFSTLTVSNMSPEDSSIYLCSVGRGASGRAEAFFGQGTRLTVV.

The chain combines TRBV9 with TRBJ2-1; unclear D gene. CDR1 and CDR2 (germline): SGDLS, YYNGEE. V was pared by 1 base and J by 10 bases, with 12 bases between. The CDR3 has 13 residues. The CDR3, as DNA: TGTGCCAGCAGCGTAAGTACGGTCAGAGAGCAGTTCTTC. Translated, it gives CASSVSTVREQFF.

The chain recombines TRBV15 with TRBJ1-1, with 7 bases fitting TRBD1. J gave up 8 bases and V 2 bases, and 5 bases lay outside the gene matches. Germline CDR1 LNHNV, CDR2 YYDKDF (reference sequence). The length of the CDR3 is 13 residues. CDR3 in DNA: TGTGCCACCAGCAGATTGATGACAGGGGAAGCTTTCTTT. This encodes CATSRLMTGEAFF. Looking up the rest from reference TRBV15 and TRBJ1-1 gives the full variable domain: DAMVIQNPRYQVTQFGKPVTLSCSQTLNHNVMYWYQQKSSQAPKLLFHYYDKDFNNEADTPDNFQSRRPNTSFCFLDIRSPGLGDTAMYLCATSRLMTGEAFFGQGTRLTVV.

Only a few counts were recorded for this clonotype. The rearrangement uses TRBV25-1 and TRBJ2-6; D ambiguous. Germline values: CDR1 MGHDK, CDR2 SYGVNS. V lost 8 bases and J 4 bases, leaving 12 bases between the germline ends. The CDR3 has 14 residues. The CDR3 loop reads CASADGSGANVLTF. In nucleotides, the CDR3 is TGTGCCAGCGCGGATGGGTCCGGGGCCAACGTCCTGACTTTC. The variable domain in full, completed from reference TRBV25-1 and TRBJ2-6, reads EADIYQTPRYLVIGTGKKITLECSQTMGHDKMYWYQQDPGMELHLIHYSYGVNSTEKGDLSSESTVSRIRTEHFPLTLESARPSHTSQYLCASADGSGANVLTFGAGSRLTVL.

The V gene is TRBV19, the J gene TRBJ2-7; 11 bases are shared with TRBD2. The V segment lost 6 bases and the J segment 2 bases; nucleotides outside the gene matches: 3. Germline CDR1 is LNHDA and CDR2 is SQIVND (reference sequence). The CDR3 consists of 14 residues. The CDR3 protein is CASRETSGTYEQYF. CDR3 bases: TGTGCCAGTAGGGAGACTAGCGGGACCTACGAGCAGTACTTC.

V gene TRBV27 combines with J gene TRBJ2-3; TRBD2 aligns across 10 bases. The J segment lost 5 bases and the V segment lost 1 base, leaving 9 bases of the junction unmatched. The CDR3 has 17 residues. The germline CDR1 and CDR2 sequences are MNHEY and SMNVEV (reference sequence). For the CDR3, the DNA is TGTGCCAGCAGTTTATATAGCCTAGCGGGAGTTGTAGATACGCAGTATTTT. Translated, it gives CASSLYSLAGVVDTQYF.

The genes are TRBV25-1 and TRBJ2-7, with 10 bases matching TRBD2. V lost 8 bases, J lost 1 base, and 11 bases stayed unmatched. The CDR3 is 16 amino acids. Germline values: CDR1 MGHDK, CDR2 SYGVNS. The CDR3 DNA reads as TGTGCCAGCCGGGGGGGTTGGACTAGCGGATCCTACGAGCAGTACTTC. This encodes CASRGGWTSGSYEQYF.

The chain carries TRBV4-1 and TRBJ2-1; D is uncertain. Germline loops: CDR1 MGHRA, CDR2 YSYEKL. With 0 bases removed from V and 7 bases from J, the gap between germline ends came to 7 bases. The CDR3 extends over 13 amino acids. CDR3 loop: CASSQELKNEQFF. The CDR3 bases are TGCGCCAGCAGCCAAGAGCTCAAAAATGAGCAGTTCTTC.